Each of the 32 T cell receptor beta chains below was sequenced from the same sample in a study of OX40 agonist ivuxolimab in advanced cancers. Here immunoSEQ multiplex PCR was the method, and the copy in TCRdb shows in-frame clones only, minus some. Of 65,000 to 70,000 clones detected, roughly nine tenths appear once; the ten largest clones hold about 0.3%. This specimen consisted of CD4+ or CD8+ T cells sorted from blood, obtained in a trial of the OX40 agonist ivuxolimab. These receptors were obtained from an adult with an advanced solid tumor such as melanoma, head and neck, liver or kidney cancer.

The V call is TRBV9, the J call TRBJ1-6; the match to TRBD1 covers 7 bases. Trimming removed 0 bases from V and 9 bases from J; junction bases left unmatched: 6. The CDR3 is 15 amino acids. Germline V gene sequence: CDR1 SGDLS, CDR2 YYNGEE. CDR3 protein: CASSVGGTVGSPLHF. In nucleotides, the CDR3 is TGTGCCAGCAGCGTAGGTGGGACAGTAGGTTCACCCCTCCACTTT.

This CDR3 reads CASTVVGETQYF. DNA for the CDR3: TGTGCCAGCACCGTGGTGGGAGAGACCCAGTACTTC. The chain recombines TRBV28 with TRBJ2-5, with D uncertain. The CDR3 covers 12 residues. Germline CDR1 reads MDHEN; CDR2 reads SYDVKM. Trimming took off 7 bases at V and 4 bases at J, with 10 bases between the two ends.

This chain connects TRBV27 to TRBJ1-5; the match to TRBD1 covers 9 bases. The CDR3 is 17 residues long. Germline V gives CDR1 MNHEY, CDR2 SMNVEV (reference sequence). V dropped 4 bases and J dropped 2; count of bases not matched to a gene: 9. DNA for the CDR3: TGTGCCAGCAGTTCCTCCGGGACAGGGACGGGCAATCAGCCCCAGCATTTT. Translated: CASSSSGTGTGNQPQHF.

The J gene is TRBJ2-3, the V gene TRBV2, with D perhaps being TRBD1 or TRBD2 (5 bases each). Germline-derived CDR1 and CDR2 are SNHLY and FYNNEI. V was pared by 6 bases and J by 4 bases, with 20 bases between. The CDR3 runs 16 residues. In DNA form, the CDR3 reads TGTGCCAGCAGGGGGGTACCGGGCCTCCGGGCAGATACGCAGTATTTT. Encoded protein: CASRGVPGLRADTQYF.

V usage is TRBV19 and J usage is TRBJ1-1, with D hard to call. Germline loops: CDR1 LNHDA, CDR2 SQIVND (reference sequence). The length of the CDR3 is 13 residues. Trimming removed 6 bases at V and 4 bases at J, with 12 bases between. CDR3 DNA sequence: TGTGCCAGTAGCCCCGGTAGAAGCACTGAAGCTTTCTTT. Amino acids: CASSPGRSTEAFF.

The chain couples TRBV6-5 to TRBJ2-1, with unresolved D. The germline V gene encodes CDR1 MNHEY and CDR2 SVGAGI. The CDR3 is made up of 14 amino acids. The V gene lost 6 bases and the J gene lost 1 base, with 10 bases spanning the gap. The CDR3 nucleotides read TGTGCCAGCAGGGATCGGCGTTCCTACAATGAGCAGTTCTTC. Residues: CASRDRRSYNEQFF.

V is TRBV10-1 and J is TRBJ2-7; D might be TRBD2 (6 bases). With 0 bases removed from V and 4 bases from J, the gap between germline ends came to 13 bases. Germline CDR1 is WNHNN and CDR2 is SYGVQD (reference sequence). The CDR3 is 15 amino acids. As DNA, the CDR3 is TGCGCCAGCAGTGAGTCTGAGCGCGGGGAATACGAGCAGTACTTC. As protein: CASSESERGEYEQYF.

V gene TRBV9 combines with J gene TRBJ1-2; no firm D call. The CDR3 has 13 residues. The germline gives CDR1 SGDLS, CDR2 YYNGEE. V gave up 0 bases and J gave up 5 bases, with 8 bases separating them. DNA of the CDR3: TGTGCCAGCAGCGTAGCTTCCCAATATGGCTACACCTTC. Its translation is CASSVASQYGYTF.

The sample holds one count of this clone. The chain joins TRBV19 to TRBJ2-1; TRBD2 aligns across 13 bases. CDR1 and CDR2 from the germline V gene are LNHDA and SQIVND (reference sequence). V lost 0 bases to trimming and J lost 0 bases; unmatched junction nucleotides: 5. The CDR3 has 19 amino acids. In DNA form, the CDR3 reads TGTGCCAGTAGTATAGACGGACTAGCGGGAGCCGCCTCCTACAATGAGCAGTTCTTC. Its translation: CASSIDGLAGAASYNEQFF.

The V call is TRBV19, the J call TRBJ2-1; D is undetermined. The CDR3 length is 16 residues. Trimming pared 7 bases from V and 7 bases from J, leaving 23 bases between. Germline-derived CDR1 and CDR2 are LNHDA and SQIVND (reference sequence). CDR3 residues: CASTIRSAVKRNEQFF. CDR3 DNA sequence: TGTGCCAGTACGATAAGATCGGCGGTCAAGCGAAATGAGCAGTTCTTC.

The chain uses TRBV6-5 and TRBJ2-2; D might be TRBD2 (5 bases). The V end was cut by 5 bases, the J end by 7 bases, with 17 bases between. CDR1 is MNHEY, CDR2 SVGAGI, per germline. The CDR3 spans 15 residues. Here the CDR3 reads CASSSGRRGNGELFF. The CDR3, as DNA: TGTGCCAGCAGTAGCGGACGCCGAGGAAACGGGGAGCTGTTTTTT.

The rearrangement joins TRBV19 to TRBJ1-2; D remains ambiguous. The CDR3 totals 11 residues. V was pared by 6 bases and J by 9 bases, with 11 bases between. The germline V gene has CDR1 LNHDA and CDR2 SQIVND (reference sequence). The CDR3: CASSRYGRYTF. For the CDR3, the DNA is TGTGCCAGTAGCCGTTACGGTCGCTACACCTTC.

The V gene is TRBV29-1, the J gene TRBJ2-3; TRBD2 matches at 9 bases. The germline CDR1 and CDR2 sequences are SQVTM and ANQGSEA. This CDR3 region has 17 residues. J was trimmed by 2 bases and V by 0 bases; bases with no gene match: 9. CDR3 amino acids: CSVEDRGGRAFTDTQYF. The CDR3 DNA reads TGCAGCGTTGAAGATCGGGGCGGGAGGGCCTTCACAGATACGCAGTATTTT.

V usage is TRBV20-1 and J usage is TRBJ1-2; D is uncertain. This CDR3 spans 11 amino acids. Trimming removed 3 bases from V and 5 bases from J, with 7 bases in between. Germline V lookup: CDR1 DFQATT, CDR2 SNEGSKA (reference sequence). As DNA, the CDR3 is TGCAGTGCTAGTCTCTCGTATGGCTACACCTTC. Its protein product is CSASLSYGYTF.

The chain joins TRBV11-2 to TRBJ1-1; no clear D. Germline CDR1 and CDR2: SGHAT and FQNNGV. The ends were cut back, 5 bases at V and 6 bases at J, with 13 bases in the middle. This CDR3 region has 13 residues. The CDR3 DNA follows: TGTGCCAGCAGCCTCTACAGCGTGGCTGAAGCTTTCTTT. Amino acids: CASSLYSVAEAFF.

This clone was found once. The genes are TRBV11-2 and TRBJ2-1; 9 bases are shared with TRBD2. The CDR3 is made up of 18 amino acids. Losses at the gene ends were 1 base for V and 3 bases for J; bases not matched to a gene: 10. CDR1 is SGHAT and CDR2 is FQNNGV in the germline V gene. The CDR3 sequence: CASSLGLIGSGGYNEQFF. DNA of the CDR3: TGTGCCAGCAGCTTAGGCCTTATTGGTAGCGGGGGCTACAATGAGCAGTTCTTC.

This chain connects TRBV5-1 to TRBJ2-7; TRBD1 matches 9 bases. Trimming at V came to 0 bases and at J to 2 bases, leaving 0 bases not matched to a gene. The V gene's germline CDR1 is SGHRS and CDR2 YFSETQ. This CDR3 spans 14 amino acids. The CDR3 loop is CASSLGDRAYEQYF. CDR3 nucleotides: TGCGCCAGCAGCTTGGGGGACAGGGCCTACGAGCAGTACTTC.

The chain links TRBV19 to TRBJ2-3; 7 positions agree with TRBD1. After removal of 4 bases from V and 3 bases from J, the junction contained 1 base not matched to a gene. This CDR3 region has 13 residues. Germline CDR1 and CDR2: LNHDA and SQIVND (reference sequence). In DNA form, the CDR3 reads TGTGCCAGTAGTAACAGGGGTACAGATACGCAGTATTTT. It yields the protein CASSNRGTDTQYF. The full variable domain, rest sourced from reference TRBV19 and TRBJ2-3, is DGGITQSPKYLFRKEGQNVTLSCEQNLNHDAMYWYRQDPGQGLRLIYYSQIVNDFQKGDIAEGYSVSREKKESFPLTVTSAQKNPTAFYLCASSNRGTDTQYFGPGTRLTVL.

Here the CDR3 reads CASSLGPGLAGITGELFF. The CDR3 nucleotides are TGCGCCAGCAGCTTGGGACCGGGACTAGCGGGGATAACCGGGGAGCTGTTTTTT. This chain links TRBV5-1 with TRBJ2-2; 13 bases line up with TRBD2. This CDR3 comprises 18 residues. Germline V gene data show CDR1 as SGHRS and CDR2 as YFSETQ. Trimming cost V 0 bases and J 5 bases; bases outside gene matches: 7. Combining the CDR3 with reference TRBV5-1 and TRBJ2-2 gives the whole variable domain KAGVTQTPRYLIKTRGQQVTLSCSPISGHRSVSWYQQTPGQGLQFLFEYFSETQRNKGNFPGRFSGRQFSNSRSEMNVSTLELGDSALYLCASSLGPGLAGITGELFFGEGSRLTVL.

This chain connects TRBV5-1 to TRBJ2-7; 7 bases fit TRBD2. The V and J ends lost 6 bases and 0 bases, in that order; junction bases with no gene match: 6. This CDR3 contains 14 residues. Looked up from germline, CDR1 is SGHRS and CDR2 is YFSETQ. CDR3 residues: CASTGWGGSYEQYF. CDR3 nucleotide sequence: TGCGCCAGCACCGGGTGGGGGGGCTCCTACGAGCAGTACTTC. The complete variable domain, with remaining parts taken from reference TRBV5-1 and TRBJ2-7, reads KAGVTQTPRYLIKTRGQQVTLSCSPISGHRSVSWYQQTPGQGLQFLFEYFSETQRNKGNFPGRFSGRQFSNSRSEMNVSTLELGDSALYLCASTGWGGSYEQYFGPGTRLTVT.

V gene TRBV5-1 combines with J gene TRBJ2-7, with TRBD1 identical over 9 bases. Per the germline V gene, CDR1 is SGHRS and CDR2 is YFSETQ. The V and J ends lost 2 bases and 7 bases, in that order; junction bases with no gene match: 13. The CDR3 has 16 residues. The CDR3 region has the DNA TGCGCCAGCAGCTTTACCGGGACAGGGCTTTCTTGGGAGCAGTACTTC. It translates to CASSFTGTGLSWEQYF. The whole variable domain, remainder taken from reference TRBV5-1 and TRBJ2-7, is KAGVTQTPRYLIKTRGQQVTLSCSPISGHRSVSWYQQTPGQGLQFLFEYFSETQRNKGNFPGRFSGRQFSNSRSEMNVSTLELGDSALYLCASSFTGTGLSWEQYFGPGTRLTVT.

V is TRBV23-1 and J is TRBJ2-5, with 9 bases fitting TRBD1. TRBV23-1 is annotated as an ORF whose role is uncertain. The V gene end was trimmed by 0 bases and the J gene end by 2 bases; junction bases not matched to a gene: 10. This CDR3 contains 18 residues. The CDR3 DNA sequence: TGCGCCAGCAGTCAATCGCTGGACCGGGACAGGGCTCAAGAGACCCAGTACTTC. It codes for CASSQSLDRDRAQETQYF.

The V and J genes are TRBV18 and TRBJ2-3; D is unresolved. The V gene lost 5 bases and the J gene lost 0 bases, with 0 bases spanning the gap. Germline V gene lookup returns CDR1 KGHSH and CDR2 LQKENI. The CDR3 contains 11 residues. The CDR3 region is CASSSTDTQYF. The CDR3 nucleotides are TGTGCCAGCTCAAGCACAGATACGCAGTATTTT.

This sequence joins TRBV28 and TRBJ2-3; 7 bases fit TRBD1. The germline CDR1 and CDR2 sequences are MDHEN and SYDVKM. Trimming at V came to 9 bases and at J to 1 base, leaving 7 bases not matched to a gene. This CDR3 is built from 14 residues. This chain's CDR3 is CASREQGRTDTQYF. The CDR3 bases are TGTGCCAGTCGAGAACAGGGGCGCACAGATACGCAGTATTTT.

The rearrangement uses TRBV19 and TRBJ2-3; D might be TRBD1 (6 bases). This CDR3 has 13 amino acids. V lost 5 bases and J 7 bases, leaving 13 bases between the germline ends. Per germline, CDR1 LNHDA and CDR2 SQIVND (reference sequence). The DNA of the CDR3 is TGTGCCAGTAGTGAACAGGGCCGGAATACGCAGTATTTT. This gives the protein CASSEQGRNTQYF.

This clone has a single count. The chain is built from TRBV19 and TRBJ2-3; 8 bases are a match to TRBD2. The V gene end was trimmed by 5 bases and the J gene end by 3 bases; junction bases not matched to a gene: 10. This CDR3 has 16 amino acids. Germline-derived CDR1 and CDR2 are LNHDA and SQIVND (reference sequence). CDR3 in DNA: TGTGCCAGTAGTGATCTAGCGGGCTTAGGGACAGATACGCAGTATTTT. Residues: CASSDLAGLGTDTQYF. The whole variable domain, remainder taken from reference TRBV19 and TRBJ2-3, is DGGITQSPKYLFRKEGQNVTLSCEQNLNHDAMYWYRQDPGQGLRLIYYSQIVNDFQKGDIAEGYSVSREKKESFPLTVTSAQKNPTAFYLCASSDLAGLGTDTQYFGPGTRLTVL.

This chain connects TRBV29-1 to TRBJ1-4; D is unresolved. The CDR3 is made up of 13 amino acids. CDR1 is SQVTM, CDR2 ANQGSEA, per germline. With 2 bases removed from V and 3 bases from J, the gap between germline ends came to 7 bases. The CDR3 nucleotides are TGCAGCGTTGAAAGGAACGCTAATGAAAAACTGTTTTTT. Translation gives CSVERNANEKLFF.

This clone was seen more than once but under ten times. This rearrangement joins TRBV7-2 to TRBJ2-1, with 8 bases lining up with TRBD2. After removal of 3 bases from V and 7 bases from J, the junction contained 14 bases not matched to a gene. Germline CDR1 SGHTA, CDR2 FQGNSA. This CDR3 has 17 amino acids. The CDR3 loop is CASSLGGFGGRMNEQFF. Written as DNA, the CDR3 is TGTGCCAGCAGCTTGGGAGGTTTTGGCGGGAGGATGAATGAGCAGTTCTTC.

In DNA, the CDR3 is TGTGCCAGCAGCCGCGGCGGGGAGCTGTTTTTT. Protein: CASSRGGELFF. V gene TRBV7-3 combines with J gene TRBJ2-2, with no clear D. CDR3 length: 11 amino acids. From germline, CDR1 is SGHTA and CDR2 FQGTGA. Trimming took 5 bases from V and 7 from J, leaving 5 bases between them. Together with reference TRBV7-3 and TRBJ2-2, the CDR3 gives the full variable domain: GAGVSQTPSNKVTEKGKYVELRCDPISGHTALYWYRQSLGQGPEFLIYFQGTGAADDSGLPNDRFFAVRPEGSVSTLKIQRTERGDSAVYLCASSRGGELFFGEGSRLTVL.

The chain employs TRBV7-8 and TRBJ2-2, with D perhaps assigned TRBD1 or TRBD2 (5 bases each). Germline-derived CDR1 and CDR2 are SGHVS and FQNEAQ. CDR3 length: 17 amino acids. Trimming removed 2 bases from V and 5 bases from J, with 18 bases in between. In DNA, the CDR3 is TGTGCCAGCAGCTTACAAGGACGAGGGGTCTTAACCGGGGAGCTGTTTTTT. Its translation: CASSLQGRGVLTGELFF.

The chain couples TRBV5-1 to TRBJ2-5, with 9 nucleotides matching TRBD2. The CDR3 contains 15 residues. Germline V CDR1 and CDR2: SGHRS, YFSETQ. Germline trimming cut 9 bases from V and 2 bases from J; bases unmatched to any gene: 11. The CDR3 region has the DNA TGCGCCACCTCGGGGCTAGCGGGACAGCAAGAGACCCAGTACTTC. Translation: CATSGLAGQQETQYF.

In DNA form, the CDR3 reads TGTGCCAGTAGTACCCGCACAGCTCTGTCCCACAATGAGCAGTTCTTC. It translates to CASSTRTALSHNEQFF. The V call is TRBV19, the J call TRBJ2-1; D remains unclear. This CDR3 region has 16 residues. The germline V gene has CDR1 LNHDA and CDR2 SQIVND (reference sequence). V dropped 4 bases and J dropped 5 bases, with 18 bases sitting between them. Full variable domain (rest looked up from reference TRBV19 and TRBJ2-1): DGGITQSPKYLFRKEGQNVTLSCEQNLNHDAMYWYRQDPGQGLRLIYYSQIVNDFQKGDIAEGYSVSREKKESFPLTVTSAQKNPTAFYLCASSTRTALSHNEQFFGPGTRLTVL.